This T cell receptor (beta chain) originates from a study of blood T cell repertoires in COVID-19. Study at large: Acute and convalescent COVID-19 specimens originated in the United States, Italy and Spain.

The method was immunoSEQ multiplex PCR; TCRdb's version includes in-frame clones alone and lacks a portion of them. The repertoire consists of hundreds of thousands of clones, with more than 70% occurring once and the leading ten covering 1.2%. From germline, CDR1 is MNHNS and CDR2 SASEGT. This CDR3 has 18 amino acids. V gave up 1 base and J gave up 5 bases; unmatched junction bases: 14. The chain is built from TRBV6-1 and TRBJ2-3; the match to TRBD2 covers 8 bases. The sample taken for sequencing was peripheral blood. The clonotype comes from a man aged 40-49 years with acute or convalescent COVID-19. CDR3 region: CASSEVREKREWLDTQYF. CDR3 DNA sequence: TGTGCCAGCAGTGAAGTACGGGAGAAGCGGGAGTGGTTAGATACGCAGTATTTT.